This is a list of T cell receptor beta chains from one sample in a study of T-cell reconstitution after alpha-beta-depleted transplantation in children. TCRdb called the PCR reads again in MiXCR, with one record for every CDR3 protein. The table shows about 690,000 distinct CDR3 sequences, with around a sixth occurring only once. The sequencing here drew on PBMCs from the stem cell graft donor, taken from the stem cell graft. Receptors originate from a human donor who donated a stem cell graft to a child with acute myeloid leukemia. The CDR3 runs from the conserved cysteine through the conserved F or W. D genes are given only for firm matches. The listing skips clone size in some rows; elsewhere it reads once, few, many or a size class.

d_gene | j_gene | v_gene | abundance | CDR3aa | CDR3nt
- | TRBJ2-1 | TRBV15 | many | CATSRPRDDNTEQFF | TGTGCCACCAGCAGACCCCGGGACGATAACACCGAGCAGTTCTTC
- | TRBJ2-5 | TRBV25-1 | few | CASSETGNQETQYF | TGTGCCAGCAGTGAAACAGGGAACCAAGAGACCCAGTACTTC
- | TRBJ2-3 | TRBV10-3 | - | CAITRGGSTDTQYF | TGTGCCATCACCAGGGGGGGTAGCACAGATACGCAGTATTTT
- | TRBJ2-2 | TRBV6-5 | - | CASSSRAATGTGELFF | TGTGCCAGCAGTTCCAGGGCGGCGACCGGCACCGGGGAGCTGTTTTTT
- | TRBJ2-1 | TRBV11-2 | - | CASSLSVGANEQFF | TGTGCCAGCAGCTTATCGGTAGGGGCAAATGAGCAGTTCTTC
- | TRBJ1-1 | TRBV5-1 | few | CASSLFEGGAFF | TGCGCCAGCAGCTTGTTTGAAGGGGGAGCTTTCTTT
- | TRBJ2-1 | TRBV12-3/TRBV12-4 | - | CASYRGGAGNEQFF | TGTGCCAGTTATAGGGGTGGGGCGGGCAATGAGCAGTTCTTC
- | TRBJ2-1 | TRBV12-3/TRBV12-4 | few | CASSPLGGYNEQFF | TGTGCCAGCAGTCCTCTGGGCGGGTACAATGAGCAGTTCTTC
- | TRBJ2-1 | TRBV7-6 | once | CASSWAVNVYNEQFF | TGTGCCAGCAGCTGGGCAGTTAATGTCTACAATGAGCAGTTCTTC
- | TRBJ2-2 | TRBV12-3/TRBV12-4 | - | CASSHRNTGELFF | TGTGCCAGCAGCCACAGGAACACCGGGGAGCTGTTTTTT
TRBD1 | TRBJ1-4 | TRBV7-6 | - | CASSLADRGNEKLFF | TGTGCCAGCAGCTTGGCCGACAGGGGGAATGAAAAACTGTTTTTT
- | TRBJ2-1 | TRBV20-1 | many | CSAREFSRDLINEQFF | TGCAGTGCTAGAGAATTTAGCCGGGACCTTATCAATGAGCAGTTCTTC
- | TRBJ2-2 | TRBV4-2 | - | CASSPRDSTGELFF | TGTGCCAGCAGCCCACGTGACAGCACCGGGGAGCTGTTTTTT
TRBD1 | TRBJ2-5 | TRBV12-3/TRBV12-4 | few | CASSLQTGAQETQYF | TGTGCCAGCAGCCTTCAGACAGGGGCTCAAGAGACCCAGTACTTC
- | TRBJ2-3 | TRBV12-3/TRBV12-4 | many | CASSPLSSTDTQYF | TGTGCCAGCAGTCCATTATCTAGCACAGATACGCAGTATTTT
- | TRBJ1-2 | TRBV6-1 | many | CASSMGSIYYGYTF | TGTGCCAGCAGTATGGGGTCAATTTACTATGGCTACACCTTC